Listed below are T cell receptor beta chains from one sample, sequenced in a study of blood T cell repertoires in COVID-19. Data came from immunoSEQ multiplex PCR; TCRdb stores just in-frame clones and leaves some out. In the table there are over 200,000 clones, 80% to 90% of which are singletons. Material: PBMCs or T cells enriched from blood (not recorded which). The receptors stem from a man aged 35 to 55 who had recovered from COVID-19. The CDR3 runs from the conserved cysteine through the conserved F or W. D genes are given only for firm matches. Not all rows give a size; the values are once, few, many and, for expanded clones, a class.

d_call j_call clone_size v_call cdr3_nt cdr3_aa
. TRBJ2-7 once TRBV29-1 TGCAGCGTTGTTCTCCTCCCCAATCAGGGATACGAGCAGTACTTC CSVVLLPNQGYEQYF
TRBD1 TRBJ1-6 . TRBV5-6 TGTGCCAGCAGCTTCAACAGGGGGCTCAATTCACCCCTCCACTTT CASSFNRGLNSPLHF
TRBD1 TRBJ1-4 . TRBV24-1 TGTGCCACCAGTGAAGCTGGACAGGGCCCATTTGAAAAACTGTTTTTT CATSEAGQGPFEKLFF
TRBD1 TRBJ1-5 . TRBV18 TGTGCCAGCTCATCAGGGGGCAATGGCAATCAGCCCCAGCATTTT CASSSGGNGNQPQHF
TRBD2 TRBJ2-1 once TRBV6-1 TGTGCCAGCAGTGGGCCTCTAGCGGATTCCTACAATGAGCAGTTCTTC CASSGPLADSYNEQFF
. TRBJ2-1 . TRBV30 TGTGCCTGGAGTACACGTTACGCCGACAATGAGCAGTTCTTC CAWSTRYADNEQFF
. TRBJ1-2 . TRBV19 TGTGCCAGTAATATACAGGGTGCTCTGGGGTATGGCTACACCTTC CASNIQGALGYGYTF
TRBD1 TRBJ1-1 . TRBV7-8 TGTGCCAGCAGCTCCTACGCTAACAGGGGGCTGGCTTTCTTT CASSSYANRGLAFF
TRBD1 TRBJ1-6 . TRBV24-1 TGTGCCACCAGTGACGGACAGGGGAACAATTCACCCCTCCACTTT CATSDGQGNNSPLHF
TRBD1 TRBJ1-2 . TRBV5-1 TGCGCCAGCAGGGATCTGACAGGGTGGAACTATGGCTACACCTTC CASRDLTGWNYGYTF
. TRBJ2-3 . TRBV11-3 TGTGCCAGCAGCTTAGGGGTGGGGGCGAGCTCGCCAGATACGCAGTATTTT CASSLGVGASSPDTQYF
. TRBJ1-2 once TRBV27 TGTGCCAGCAGTTTATCAATAGGAGGACTCAGCTATGGCTACACCTTC CASSLSIGGLSYGYTF
. TRBJ1-2 . TRBV5-1 TGCGCCAGCAGCGTAACAACAGGACAGCCCTATGGCTACACCTTC CASSVTTGQPYGYTF
. TRBJ1-3 . TRBV19 TGTGCCACCTACTTAATACAGGGATGGCATGGAAACACCATATATTTT CATYLIQGWHGNTIYF
. TRBJ2-5 . TRBV4-2 TGTGCCAGCAGCCAAGGAGTTTTACCCCAAGAGACCCAGTACTTC CASSQGVLPQETQYF
TRBD2 TRBJ2-5 . TRBV30 TGTGCCTGGAGTGGGACTAGCGGGACCTTGACCCAGTACTTC CAWSGTSGTLTQYF
. TRBJ1-2 . TRBV5-1 TGCGCCAGCAGCCGCGGGGAAGGCACCTATGGCTACACCTTC CASSRGEGTYGYTF
. TRBJ1-2 . TRBV18 TGTGCCAGCTCACCGGATTCCGCGGGACGGACCAACTATGGCTACACCTTC CASSPDSAGRTNYGYTF
TRBD1 TRBJ2-5 . TRBV27 TGTGCCAGCAGTCCCGACAGGGGCTGGGAGACCCAGTACTTC CASSPDRGWETQYF
. TRBJ2-1 . TRBV4-1 TGCGCCAGCAGCCAAGACGACAGAGATTACAATGAGCAGTTCTTC CASSQDDRDYNEQFF
. TRBJ2-5 . TRBV30 TGTGCCTGGGTCGAGGGGAGGTCGTGGGGAGAGACCCAGTACTTC CAWVEGRSWGETQYF
TRBD2 TRBJ2-7 . TRBV27 TGTGCCAGCTCCTCCGGGACTAGCGGGATTCCCTACGAGCAGTACTTC CASSSGTSGIPYEQYF
. TRBJ1-1 . TRBV14 TGTGCCAGCAGCCTTAATCGAGGGGCGGGAGGTGAAGCTTTCTTT CASSLNRGAGGEAFF
. TRBJ1-1 . TRBV10-1 TGCGCCAGCAGTGAGAGGAGGGCATCCACTGAAGCTTTCTTT CASSERRASTEAFF
. TRBJ2-1 . TRBV11-3 TGTGCCAGCAGCTTAGATATCCTCAATGAGCAGTTCTTC CASSLDILNEQFF
. TRBJ2-7 few TRBV5-1 TGCGCCAGCAGCTTGGGAGGTAGGCAAAACGAGCAGTACTTC CASSLGGRQNEQYF
TRBD1 TRBJ2-5 . TRBV12-3/TRBV12-4 TGTGCCAGCAGCCGGGACAGATTGGGGACCCAGTACTTC CASSRDRLGTQYF
TRBD1 TRBJ1-5 once TRBV6-5 TGTGCCAGCGAAGGGGGCACAGGGAGGAGGGCCCAGCATTTT CASEGGTGRRAQHF
. TRBJ2-5 many TRBV3-1/TRBV3-2 TGTGCCAGCAGCCCTTTTCGGGGGAAAGAGACCCAGTACTTC CASSPFRGKETQYF
. TRBJ2-1 . TRBV19 TGTGCCAGTAGTCCAACGGGCAATGAGCAGTTCTTC CASSPTGNEQFF
. TRBJ2-3 . TRBV5-4 TGTGCCAGCAGCAGGGTCGGGGGGCCCACAGATACGCAGTATTTT CASSRVGGPTDTQYF
. TRBJ1-5 few TRBV5-1 TGCGCCAGCAGCTTGGACGGGTTGGGCAATCAGCCCCAGCATTTT CASSLDGLGNQPQHF
TRBD1 TRBJ1-5 . TRBV5-6 TGTGCCAGCAGCTTGGGGCCGACAGGGGCAAGCAATCAGCCCCAGCATTTT CASSLGPTGASNQPQHF
. TRBJ1-5 . TRBV2 TGTGCCAGCAGTGTAGAGCTCAATCAGCCCCAGCATTTT CASSVELNQPQHF
TRBD1 TRBJ1-2 . TRBV7-8 TGTGCCACAGAACAGGGGGCCTTTAACTATGGCTACACCTTC CATEQGAFNYGYTF
TRBD1 TRBJ2-5 . TRBV9 TGTGCCAGCAGCGCAAAATCCGGGACAGGGAACCAAGAGACCCAGTACTTC CASSAKSGTGNQETQYF
TRBD1 TRBJ2-7 . TRBV25-1 TGTGCCAGTACACAGGGGTACGAGCAGTACTTC CASTQGYEQYF
TRBD1 TRBJ1-3 . TRBV5-5 TGTGCCAGCACCATGACAGGGTCGTTGGGAGACACCATATATTTT CASTMTGSLGDTIYF
TRBD2 TRBJ2-1 . TRBV19 TGTGCCAGTAGTTACCGGTCTAGCGGACATGACAATGAGCAGTTCTTC CASSYRSSGHDNEQFF
. TRBJ1-5 . TRBV2 TGTGCCAGCCGGGGGAGCTCTAGCAATCAGCCCCAGCATTTT CASRGSSSNQPQHF
. TRBJ1-1 . TRBV19 TGTGCCAGTAGTACGTTTAACACTGAAGCTTTCTTT CASSTFNTEAFF
TRBD1 TRBJ1-6 . TRBV4-2 TGTGCCAGCAGCCAAAGGGACAGCTCCTATAATTCACCCCTCCACTTT CASSQRDSSYNSPLHF
. TRBJ1-6 . TRBV5-1 TGCGCCAGCAGCTTGGGGCAGTCGGCTGGGAGCTCCTATAATTCACCCCTCCACTTT CASSLGQSAGSSYNSPLHF
. TRBJ2-5 . TRBV12-3/TRBV12-4 TGTGCCAGCAGTTTGAAGGGAGCACGGACCCAGTACTTC CASSLKGARTQYF
TRBD2 TRBJ2-3 . TRBV7-8 TGTGCCAGCAGCCCGATGGCAGGTGCTAGCGGGGCGTTAGATACGCAGTATTTT CASSPMAGASGALDTQYF
. TRBJ2-2 . TRBV27 TGTGCCACCCGACGTAGGGGGGGAGGTACCGGGGAGCTGTTTTTT CATRRRGGGTGELFF
TRBD1 TRBJ2-7 . TRBV6-5 TGTGCCAGCAGTTACGGGACAGGGGGCTACCACGAGCAGTACTTC CASSYGTGGYHEQYF
. TRBJ1-1 . TRBV5-1 TGCGCCAGCAGCGCGATGAGACACTTCAACACTGAAGCTTTCTTT CASSAMRHFNTEAFF
TRBD2 TRBJ2-7 once TRBV3-1/TRBV3-2 TGTGCCAGCAGCCGCGGGGGGGCACACTACGAGCAGTACTTC CASSRGGAHYEQYF
. TRBJ1-1 . TRBV4-1 TGCGCCAGCAGCCAAGAGGAGGGCCTCACTGAAGCTTTCTTT CASSQEEGLTEAFF